This entry features one T cell receptor (beta chain) sequence. What it recognizes is unknown. This entry comes from a study of shared clonotypes between healthy human individuals. Study results and caveats: Several donors showed sharing of about 4.8% of naive CD4 clonotypes.

After removal of 3 bases from V and 6 bases from J, the junction contained 8 bases not matched to a gene. Germline lookup yields CDR1 ENHRY and CDR2 SYGVKD. The CDR3 runs to 15 residues. Some clones are missing from TCRdb's copy, which holds only in-frame ones; the method was immunoSEQ multiplex PCR. The sample shows fewer than 1.8 million clones, 98% to 99% of them seen only once. This chain links TRBV10-3 with TRBJ1-5, with 7 bases identical to TRBD1. The material sequenced was naive CD4+ T cells sorted from blood. Stated subset: CD45RA+ positively selected. This receptor was identified in a man aged 30 to 39 in good health. The CDR3 loop reads CAISEKTGAGQPQHF. CDR3 sequence (DNA): TGTGCCATCAGTGAAAAAACAGGGGCGGGTCAGCCCCAGCATTTT.